This paragraph reports one TCR beta chain. Cells were sorted from thawed PBMC rested overnight and stained with GMM-loaded CD1B tetramer, viability dye and anti-CD3. The CD1B tetramers carried C32 glucose monomycolate purified from Rhodococcus equi. From each donor, some 100,000 tetramer-negative cells were sorted. The ends lost 8 bases at V and 3 bases at J; junction bases unmatched: 1. From germline, CDR1 is SEHNR and CDR2 FQNEAQ (reference sequence). The CDR3 extends over 14 amino acids. This specimen comes from a study of T cells in tuberculosis. Across the whole study: T cells were selected with CD1B tetramers loaded with glucose monomycolate.

Chain pairing is unknown; alpha and beta were sequenced separately. Using immunoSEQ multiplex PCR, the repertoire was profiled, and TCRdb retains in-frame clones only, with some absent. The table lists roughly 61,000 clones, 88% of them singletons. The sample was CD1b-GMM tetramer-negative cells sorted from PBMCs. This clonotype was sampled from an adult woman with latent tuberculosis. V and J are TRBV7-9 and TRBJ2-3, with 14 bases identical to TRBD2. In nucleotides, the CDR3 is TGTGCCAGCGGGACTAGCGGGAGTACAGATACGCAGTATTTT. Amino acid sequence: CASGTSGSTDTQYF.